Listed below are T cell receptor beta chains from one sample, sequenced in a study of shared clonotypes between healthy human individuals. The protocol was immunoSEQ multiplex PCR, while the TCRdb copy is restricted to in-frame clones and leaves out a portion. The profile shows 750,000 to 1,000,000 clones, about 91% of them singletons. The sample taken for sequencing was naive CD8+ T cells sorted from blood. These receptor sequences come from a man aged 25 to 40 in good health. CDR3s leave out the opening cysteine and the closing phenylalanine or tryptophan. Each record gives: J gene, V gene, clone size, CDR3 protein. The size field is filled for only some rows; it gives once, few, many or a size class.

J: TRBJ2-2
V: TRBV7-9
size: once
CDR3: ASRSSGELF

J: TRBJ1-1
V: TRBV11-2
size: -
CDR3: ASSSGKIEAF

J: TRBJ2-3
V: TRBV7-9
size: -
CDR3: ASNLPDRAATDTQY

J: TRBJ2-3
V: TRBV7-6
size: -
CDR3: ASSPPRGEKGTDTQY

J: TRBJ1-1
V: TRBV9
size: once
CDR3: ASSRTESTDINTEAF

J: TRBJ2-5
V: TRBV28
size: once
CDR3: LQWGGRGETQY

J: TRBJ1-4
V: TRBV15
size: -
CDR3: ATSRNRGFNEKLF

J: TRBJ2-7
V: TRBV19
size: -
CDR3: ASSIRTGPYEQY

J: TRBJ2-7
V: TRBV7-2
size: once
CDR3: ASSSLRSGRPNEQY

J: TRBJ2-7
V: TRBV29-1
size: -
CDR3: SVGSGVADEQY

J: TRBJ2-7
V: TRBV29-1
size: -
CDR3: SVRMRQGSYEQY

J: TRBJ2-5
V: TRBV11-1
size: -
CDR3: ASSSSPTSTGSETQY

J: TRBJ2-3
V: TRBV11-1
size: once
CDR3: ASSSLAASTDTQY

J: TRBJ1-5
V: TRBV19
size: -
CDR3: ASSIGVSNQPQH

J: TRBJ1-3
V: TRBV7-9
size: -
CDR3: ASSLGLGNTIY

J: TRBJ2-2
V: TRBV19
size: -
CDR3: ASSIGRDWTSVNTGELF

J: TRBJ1-2
V: TRBV4-1
size: -
CDR3: ASSQERGWDGYT

J: TRBJ1-4
V: TRBV27
size: -
CDR3: ASSLSGETNEKLF

J: TRBJ2-3
V: TRBV5-1
size: -
CDR3: ASSEPGTSGRGSTDTQY

J: TRBJ1-5
V: TRBV28
size: -
CDR3: ASRMRQPQH

J: TRBJ2-1
V: TRBV5-6
size: once
CDR3: ASSLGGGSGSYNEQF

J: TRBJ2-7
V: TRBV5-1
size: -
CDR3: ASSNGGDFEQY

J: TRBJ1-2
V: TRBV9
size: -
CDR3: ASSARTGFGYGYT

J: TRBJ1-2
V: TRBV5-1
size: -
CDR3: ASSFKTEGYGYT

J: TRBJ2-7
V: TRBV27
size: -
CDR3: ASSLQGMGSYEQY

J: TRBJ2-5
V: TRBV29-1
size: -
CDR3: SVEDLGIQGETQY

J: TRBJ2-7
V: TRBV27
size: -
CDR3: ASSLYRGPYEQY

J: TRBJ1-4
V: TRBV7-9
size: -
CDR3: ASSFSGIATNEKLF

J: TRBJ2-5
V: TRBV2
size: once
CDR3: ASRRLADQETQY

J: TRBJ2-1
V: TRBV28
size: once
CDR3: ASSLGRAGDNEQF

J: TRBJ2-7
V: TRBV11-2
size: -
CDR3: ASSLGLAGVPYEQY

J: TRBJ1-2
V: TRBV9
size: -
CDR3: ASSARLKDTHYGYT

J: TRBJ2-7
V: TRBV19
size: -
CDR3: ASSTGTGEYEQY